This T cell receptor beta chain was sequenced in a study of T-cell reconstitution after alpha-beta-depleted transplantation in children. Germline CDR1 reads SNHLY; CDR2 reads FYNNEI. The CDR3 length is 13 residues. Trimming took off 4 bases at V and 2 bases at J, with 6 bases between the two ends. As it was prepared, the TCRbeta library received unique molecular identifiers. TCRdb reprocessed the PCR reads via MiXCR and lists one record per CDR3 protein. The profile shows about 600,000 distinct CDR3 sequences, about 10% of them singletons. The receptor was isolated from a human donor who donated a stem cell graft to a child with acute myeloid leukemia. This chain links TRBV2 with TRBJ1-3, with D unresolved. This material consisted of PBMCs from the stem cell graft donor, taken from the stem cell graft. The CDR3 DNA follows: TGTGCCAGCAGTGCTATCCCTGGAAACACCATATATTTT. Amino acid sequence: CASSAIPGNTIYF.